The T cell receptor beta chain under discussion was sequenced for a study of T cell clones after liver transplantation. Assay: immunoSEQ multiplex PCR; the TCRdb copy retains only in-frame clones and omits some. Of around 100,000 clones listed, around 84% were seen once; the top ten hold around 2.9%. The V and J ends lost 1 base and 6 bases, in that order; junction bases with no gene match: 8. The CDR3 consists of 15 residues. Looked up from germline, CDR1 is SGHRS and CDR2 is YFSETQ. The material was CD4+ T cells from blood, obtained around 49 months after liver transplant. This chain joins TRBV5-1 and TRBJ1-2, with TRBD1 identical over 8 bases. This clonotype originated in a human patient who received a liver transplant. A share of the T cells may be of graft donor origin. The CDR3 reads CASSLSGQGGNGYTF. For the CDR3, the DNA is TGCGCCAGCAGCTTGAGCGGACAGGGAGGCAATGGCTACACCTTC.